The present TCR beta chain was sequenced within a study of CD8 T cells in ankylosing spondylitis. Many counts were recorded for this clonotype. Its antigen is still unknown. TCRdb passed the 5' RACE reads through MiXCR, listing each CDR3 protein once. The table has fewer than 80,000 distinct CDR3 sequences, roughly 5.2% seen once. Study-level results: Characteristic of ankylosing spondylitis blood, it appeared, was a TCR beta motif comprising 7 to 9 highly homologous variants.

The CDR3 is 11 residues long. From germline, CDR1 is SEHNR and CDR2 FQNEAQ (reference sequence). V lost 4 bases and J 6 bases, leaving 5 bases between the germline ends. V and J are TRBV7-9 and TRBJ2-3; no reliable D call. The sample was blood, either unsorted or a sorted T cell fraction (not recorded which). This receptor was identified in a male donor with ankylosing spondylitis or in good health (not recorded which). The CDR3 DNA sequence: TGTGCCAGCAGCTCCCGGGATACGCAGTATTTT. Translating gives CASSSRDTQYF.